What follows are 6 T cell receptor beta chains derived from one specimen sequenced in a study of shared clonotypes between healthy human individuals. Profiling relied on immunoSEQ multiplex PCR, and the TCRdb table lists in-frame clones only, not all of them. The sample holds a few million clones, 85% to 95% seen once. The sample comprised naive CD4+ T cells from PBMCs. Subset defined: CD45RA+ positively selected. These receptors originate from a man aged 18 to 29 in good health. Some clones in this sample may be carry-over from other donors' samples.

V gene TRBV18 combines with J gene TRBJ2-5; possibly TRBD2 for D (5 bases). CDR3 length equals 14 residues. The V end lost 2 bases, the J end lost 5 bases, and 12 bases lay between the germline ends. Germline V gives CDR1 KGHSH, CDR2 LQKENI. The DNA of the CDR3 is TGTGCCAGCTCACCAACGACTATTTACGAGACCCAGTACTTC. This sequence encodes CASSPTTIYETQYF.

This chain links TRBV6-6 with TRBJ1-1; D perhaps matches TRBD1 (5 bases). Germline V gives CDR1 MNHNY, CDR2 SVGAGI (reference sequence). The length of the CDR3 is 12 residues. With 7 bases removed from V and 1 base from J, the gap between germline ends came to 7 bases. DNA of the CDR3: TGTGCCAGCAAGACAGAGAACACTGAAGCTTTCTTT. This encodes CASKTENTEAFF.

The chain links TRBV9 to TRBJ2-7; no firm D call. Germline V lookup: CDR1 SGDLS, CDR2 YYNGEE. Deletions cut 4 bases from V and 4 bases from J, with 9 bases between. The CDR3 totals 12 residues. The CDR3 sequence is CASSPRPYEQYF. DNA for the CDR3: TGTGCCAGCAGCCCCCGACCTTACGAGCAGTACTTC.

The J gene is TRBJ1-2, the V gene TRBV2, with D uncertain. The germline V gene encodes CDR1 SNHLY and CDR2 FYNNEI. V gave up 3 bases and J gave up 8 bases, with 10 bases separating them. This CDR3 region has 12 residues. The DNA of the CDR3 is TGTGCCAGCAGTGATGAGGCTAACGGCTACACCTTC. This codes for CASSDEANGYTF.

Comments on this clone: The same CDR3 can be traced to other DNA sequences in this sample. The V gene is TRBV20-1, the J gene TRBJ2-5, with D perhaps matching TRBD1 or TRBD2 (5 bases each). This CDR3 is built from 10 residues. The V and J ends lost 5 bases and 4 bases respectively, with 5 bases between them. Germline values: CDR1 DFQATT, CDR2 SNEGSKA (reference sequence). The DNA of the CDR3 is TGCAGTGCTGGGGGAGAGACCCAGTACTTC. Residues: CSAGGETQYF.

The rearrangement joins TRBV7-9 to TRBJ2-1, with TRBD1 matching over 8 bases. Germline loops: CDR1 SEHNR, CDR2 FQNEAQ (reference sequence). V shed 4 bases and J 2 bases; nucleotides not matched to a gene: 13. There are 18 residues in the CDR3. The CDR3 DNA is TGTGCCAGCAGCTCGACTTCCGGGACAGGTGCGGCCTACAATGAGCAGTTCTTC. Translated, it gives CASSSTSGTGAAYNEQFF.